This T cell receptor beta chain stems from a study of blood T cells in healthy people across ages. Study-wide results and limits: Diversity of TCR beta per million T cells declined in a roughly linear way with age. Underestimates were what the diversity estimates from one million T cells were considered to be.

Using a J-beta primer mix together with a sample-barcoded 5' primer, a second PCR was run for about 6 to 12 cycles. Each cDNA molecule carried a tag from a template-switch adaptor that contained 12 random nucleotides. A minimum of 3 million CDR3-containing paired-end reads was obtained for each sample. TCRdb passed the 5' RACE reads through MiXCR, listing each CDR3 protein once. The sample lists 1.5 million to 1.8 million distinct CDR3 sequences; about 45% were seen once. Details on this clonotype: Its antigen remains unknown.

Germline CDR1 is DFQATT and CDR2 is SNEGSKA (reference sequence). Trimming took 0 bases from V and 7 from J; bases not matched to a gene: 15. This CDR3 region has 16 residues. The TCR sequence derives from a woman under 30 in good health. What was sequenced was blood. V gene TRBV20-1 combines with J gene TRBJ2-7, with 7 bases that match TRBD2. The CDR3 is CSARDLAGERYNEQYF. The CDR3 DNA reads as TGCAGTGCTAGAGATTTGGCGGGAGAGCGGTACAATGAGCAGTACTTC.